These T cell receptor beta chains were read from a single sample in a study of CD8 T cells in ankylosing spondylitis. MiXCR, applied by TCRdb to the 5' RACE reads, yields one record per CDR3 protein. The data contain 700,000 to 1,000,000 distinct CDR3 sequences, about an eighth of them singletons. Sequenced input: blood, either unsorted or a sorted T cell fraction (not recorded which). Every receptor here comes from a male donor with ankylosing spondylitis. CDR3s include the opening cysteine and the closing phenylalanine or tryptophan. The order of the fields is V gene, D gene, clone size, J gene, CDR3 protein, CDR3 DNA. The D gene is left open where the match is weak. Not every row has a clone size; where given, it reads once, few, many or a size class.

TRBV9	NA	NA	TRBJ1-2	CASSPEPRGDYGYTF	TGTGCCAGCAGCCCCGAACCCCGGGGGGACTATGGCTACACCTTC
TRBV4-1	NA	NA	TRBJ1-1	CASSQTPGRLVTEAFF	TGCGCCAGCAGCCAAACCCCGGGACGTCTCGTCACTGAAGCTTTCTTT
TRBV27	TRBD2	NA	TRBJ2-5	CASRRLGTSGRDWDF	TGTGCCAGCAGGCGGCTCGGGACTAGCGGGAGAGATTGGGACTTC
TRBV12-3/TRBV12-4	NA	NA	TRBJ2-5	CASSLNGGPQETQYF	TGTGCCAGCAGTTTAAACGGCGGACCACAAGAGACCCAGTACTTC
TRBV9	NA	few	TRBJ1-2	CASSPWEGNYGYTF	TGTGCCAGCAGCCCCTGGGAGGGGAACTATGGCTACACCTTC
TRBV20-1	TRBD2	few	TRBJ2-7	CSALETASGSYEQYF	TGCAGTGCCCTAGAGACGGCTAGCGGGAGTTACGAGCAGTACTTC
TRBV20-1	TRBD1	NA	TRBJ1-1	CCARPPPHRGRGTEAFF	TGCTGTGCTAGACCGCCCCCGCACAGGGGGCGTGGGACTGAAGCTTTCTTT
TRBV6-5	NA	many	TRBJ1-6	CASSYSYNSPLHF	TGTGCCAGCAGTTACAGCTATAATTCACCCCTCCACTTT
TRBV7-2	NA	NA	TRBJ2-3	CTSSSRMRTQYF	TGTACCAGCAGCTCCCGCATGCGCACGCAGTATTTT
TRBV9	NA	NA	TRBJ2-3	CASSVSASTDTQYF	TGTGCCAGCAGCGTATCCGCTAGCACAGATACGCAGTATTTT
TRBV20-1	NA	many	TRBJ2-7	CSARGLVDEQYF	TGCAGTGCTAGAGGCTTGGTGGACGAGCAGTACTTC
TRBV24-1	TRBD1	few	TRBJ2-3	CATSDSTGYRGTDTQYF	TGTGCCACCAGTGACTCGACAGGGTACCGTGGCACAGATACGCAGTATTTT
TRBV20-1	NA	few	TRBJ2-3	CSASYRTDTQYF	TGCAGTGCTAGCTACCGCACAGATACGCAGTATTTT
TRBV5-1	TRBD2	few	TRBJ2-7	CASSLGGTSGSYEQYF	TGCGCCAGCAGCTTGGGAGGGACTAGCGGGTCCTACGAGCAGTACTTC
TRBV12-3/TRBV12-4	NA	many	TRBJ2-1	CASKKGGGRGVEQFF	TGTGCCAGCAAGAAGGGAGGGGGCAGGGGGGTTGAGCAGTTCTTC
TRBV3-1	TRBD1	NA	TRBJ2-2	CASSQDRDRGWNTGELFF	TGTGCCAGCAGCCAAGATAGGGACAGGGGGTGGAACACCGGGGAGCTGTTTTTT
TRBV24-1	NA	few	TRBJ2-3	CATSTEYTDTQYF	TGTGCCACCAGTACCGAATACACAGATACGCAGTATTTT
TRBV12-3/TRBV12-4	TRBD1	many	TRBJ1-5	CASSPDRALINQPQHF	TGTGCCAGCAGTCCGGACAGGGCGCTCATCAATCAGCCCCAGCATTTT
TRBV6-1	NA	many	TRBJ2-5	CAILTRSETQYF	TGTGCCATCTTGACTAGAAGCGAGACCCAGTACTTC
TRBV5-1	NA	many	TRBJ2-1	CASSLPEGGYDSEQFF	TGCGCCAGCAGCTTGCCCGAAGGCGGATACGACTCAGAGCAGTTCTTC
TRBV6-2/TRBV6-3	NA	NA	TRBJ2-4	CASSYSNRVNIQYF	TGTGCCAGCAGTTACTCGAACAGGGTAAACATTCAGTACTTC
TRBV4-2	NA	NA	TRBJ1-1	CASSPPLGRTDTEAFF	TGTGCCAGCAGCCCCCCCCTGGGGAGAACGGACACTGAAGCTTTCTTT
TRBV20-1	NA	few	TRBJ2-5	CSARRPEGAQETQYF	TGCAGTGCTAGACGACCGGAGGGGGCCCAAGAGACCCAGTACTTC
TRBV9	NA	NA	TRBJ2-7	CASSVTGNYAYEQYF	TGTGCCAGCAGCGTGACCGGGAACTATGCCTACGAGCAGTACTTC
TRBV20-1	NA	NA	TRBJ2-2	CSAPRAGGELFF	TGCAGTGCCCCGAGAGCAGGAGGGGAGCTGTTTTTT
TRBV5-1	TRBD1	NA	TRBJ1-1	CASSTGPAGGNTEAFF	TGCGCCAGCAGCACGGGGCCCGCAGGGGGCAACACTGAAGCTTTCTTT
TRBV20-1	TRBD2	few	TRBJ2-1	CSAKREASYNEQFF	TGCAGTGCCAAGCGGGAGGCCTCCTACAATGAGCAGTTCTTC
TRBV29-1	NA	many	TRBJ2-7	CSVVRVFGYEQYF	TGCAGCGTTGTTCGGGTTTTCGGGTACGAGCAGTACTTC
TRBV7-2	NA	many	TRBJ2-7	CASSLTGLYEQYF	TGTGCCAGCAGTTTGACTGGCCTCTACGAGCAGTACTTC
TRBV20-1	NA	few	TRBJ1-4	CSLFHRGAGSYGEKLFF	TGCAGTTTATTCCATCGGGGGGCGGGGAGTTATGGCGAAAAACTGTTTTTT
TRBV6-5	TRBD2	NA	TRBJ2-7	CASSYSGTSGYEQYF	TGTGCCAGCAGTTACTCCGGGACTAGCGGGTACGAGCAGTACTTC
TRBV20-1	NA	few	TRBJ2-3	CSTPGTDTQYF	TGCAGTACTCCGGGGACAGATACGCAGTATTTT
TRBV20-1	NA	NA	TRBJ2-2	CSARKDGFMRELFF	TGCAGTGCTAGGAAGGACGGATTTATGAGGGAGCTGTTTTTT
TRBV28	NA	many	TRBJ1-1	CASSFRGQTEAFF	TGTGCCAGCAGTTTCAGGGGCCAGACTGAAGCTTTCTTT
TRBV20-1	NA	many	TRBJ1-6	CSARRNRNSPLHF	TGCAGTGCTAGAAGAAACAGAAATTCACCCCTCCACTTT
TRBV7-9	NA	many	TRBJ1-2	CASSLMRGYGYTF	TGTGCCAGCAGCTTAATGAGAGGCTATGGCTACACCTTC
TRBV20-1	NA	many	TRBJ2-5	CSARDLRGRGETQYF	TGCAGTGCTAGAGATTTAAGGGGTAGGGGAGAGACCCAGTACTTC
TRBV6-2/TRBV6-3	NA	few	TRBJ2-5	CASREWKGETQYF	TGTGCCAGCAGGGAATGGAAAGGGGAGACCCAGTACTTC
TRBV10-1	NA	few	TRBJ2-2	CASSRRGGSAGELFF	TGCGCCAGCTCCCGACGCGGGGGCTCTGCCGGGGAGCTGTTTTTT
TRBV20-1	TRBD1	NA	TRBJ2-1	CSARDRQGNEQFF	TGCAGTGCTAGAGATCGACAGGGGAATGAGCAGTTCTTC
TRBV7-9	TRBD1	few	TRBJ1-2	CASSPKDRVYGYTF	TGTGCCAGCAGCCCAAAGGACAGGGTATATGGCTACACCTTC
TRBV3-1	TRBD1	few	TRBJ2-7	CASSQDQGAKYYEQYF	TGTGCCAGCAGCCAAGATCAGGGGGCCAAATACTACGAGCAGTACTTC
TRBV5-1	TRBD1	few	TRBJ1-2	CASSAFGQADYGYTF	TGCGCCAGCAGCGCGTTCGGACAGGCGGACTATGGCTACACCTTC
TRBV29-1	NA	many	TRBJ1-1	CSVLSRLTNTEAFF	TGCAGCGTCCTAAGCAGGCTCACGAACACTGAAGCTTTCTTT
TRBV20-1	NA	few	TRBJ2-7	CSARDRLTAGASEQYF	TGCAGTGCTAGAGATCGGCTTACGGCGGGGGCCTCGGAGCAGTACTTC
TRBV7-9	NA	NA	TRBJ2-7	CASSPSGRDGEQYF	TGTGCCAGCAGCCCAAGTGGCAGGGACGGCGAGCAGTACTTC
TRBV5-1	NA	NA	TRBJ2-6	CASSAGHLGGANVLTF	TGCGCCAGCAGCGCCGGACACCTAGGAGGGGCCAACGTCCTGACTTTC
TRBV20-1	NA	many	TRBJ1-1	CSAEGGWTEAFF	TGCAGTGCTGAGGGGGGATGGACTGAAGCTTTCTTT
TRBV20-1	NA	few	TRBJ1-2	CSARDPRGHYGYTF	TGCAGTGCTAGAGACCCCAGGGGTCACTATGGCTACACCTTC
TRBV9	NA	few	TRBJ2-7	CASSPIGGTGFEQYF	TGTGCCAGCAGCCCAATCGGAGGGACCGGGTTCGAGCAGTACTTC
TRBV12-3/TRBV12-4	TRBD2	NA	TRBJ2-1	CATALAGLYNEQFF	TGTGCCACGGCCCTAGCGGGGCTGTACAATGAGCAGTTCTTC
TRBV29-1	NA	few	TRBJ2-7	CSVEFQGGSYEQYF	TGCAGCGTTGAATTTCAGGGCGGATCCTACGAGCAGTACTTC
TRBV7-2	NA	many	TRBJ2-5	CASSPLQETQYF	TGTGCCAGCAGCCCTCTTCAAGAGACCCAGTACTTC
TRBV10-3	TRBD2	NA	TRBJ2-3	CAINAGTSGSPFTDTQYF	TGTGCCATCAATGCCGGGACTAGCGGATCCCCCTTCACAGATACGCAGTATTTT
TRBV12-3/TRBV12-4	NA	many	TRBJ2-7	CASSSRGEQYF	TGTGCCAGCAGTTCCCGGGGCGAGCAGTACTTC
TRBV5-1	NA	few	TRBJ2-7	CASSLPKSSYEQYF	TGCGCCAGCAGCTTGCCAAAGAGCTCCTACGAGCAGTACTTC
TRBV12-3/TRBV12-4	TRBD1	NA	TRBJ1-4	CASSNLDRVEKLFF	TGTGCCAGCAGTAACCTCGACAGGGTTGAAAAACTGTTTTTT
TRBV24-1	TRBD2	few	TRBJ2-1	CATSDTAGGVWEQFF	TGTGCCACCAGTGATACAGCGGGGGGCGTATGGGAGCAGTTCTTC
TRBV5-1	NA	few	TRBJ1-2	CASSLDPVSAGYTF	TGCGCCAGCAGCTTGGACCCGGTCTCAGCTGGCTACACCTTC
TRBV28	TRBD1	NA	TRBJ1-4	CASSPPYRGDEKLFF	TGTGCCAGCAGTCCTCCATACAGGGGAGATGAAAAACTGTTTTTT